The sample holds a few counts of the clone carrying this T cell receptor (beta chain). Its target is not known. These data originate in a study of a mutant IDH1 vaccine in newly diagnosed glioma. Study summary: The earlier regimen, radiotherapy, temozolomide, or both, was most often both.

Study conclusions and caveats: Apparently, pseudoprogression bore no relation to changes among the top peripheral T cell clonotypes.

Time point defined: baseline, week 1 (first vaccination visit). Treatment in this sample: pre-vaccination baseline after standard-of-care therapy. Donors harbored newly found WHO grade 3 or 4 IDH1-mutant, ATRX-lost astrocytomas. Assay: immunoSEQ multiplex PCR; the TCRdb copy retains only in-frame clones and omits some. The sample includes 98,000 or so clones, about 90% seen only once; the top ten take under 0.7%. The germline V and J ends were trimmed by 0 bases and 4 bases, with 7 bases remaining between them. This CDR3 comprises 14 residues. CDR1 is MNHEY and CDR2 is SVGAGI in the germline V gene. The rearrangement joins TRBV6-5 to TRBJ1-5; the D is unclear. This receptor was taken from a woman in her forties or fifties with glioma. The sequenced sample was PBMCs, obtained from a glioma patient treated with radiotherapy, temozolomide or both. Here the CDR3 reads CASSYSVANQPQHF. CDR3 nucleotide sequence: TGTGCCAGCAGTTACTCGGTAGCGAATCAGCCCCAGCATTTT.